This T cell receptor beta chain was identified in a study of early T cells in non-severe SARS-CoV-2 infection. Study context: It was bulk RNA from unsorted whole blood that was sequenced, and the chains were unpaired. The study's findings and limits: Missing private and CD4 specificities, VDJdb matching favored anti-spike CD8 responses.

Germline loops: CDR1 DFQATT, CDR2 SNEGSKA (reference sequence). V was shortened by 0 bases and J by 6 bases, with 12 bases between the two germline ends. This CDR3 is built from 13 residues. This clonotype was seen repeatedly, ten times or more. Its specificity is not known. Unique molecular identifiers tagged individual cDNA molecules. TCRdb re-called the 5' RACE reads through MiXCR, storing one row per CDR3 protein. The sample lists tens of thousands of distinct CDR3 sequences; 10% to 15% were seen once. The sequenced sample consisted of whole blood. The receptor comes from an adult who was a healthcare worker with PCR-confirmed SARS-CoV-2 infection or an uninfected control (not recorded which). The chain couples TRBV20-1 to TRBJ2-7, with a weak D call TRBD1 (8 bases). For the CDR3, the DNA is TGCAGTGCTAGAGAACAGGGGGGGCGCGAGCAGTACTTC. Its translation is CSAREQGGREQYF.